The 27 T cell receptor beta chains given below trace back to one sample, sequenced in a study of shared clonotypes between healthy human individuals. Repertoires were generated with immunoSEQ multiplex PCR, while TCRdb's copy carries only in-frame clones and drops some. This table holds about 2.1 million clones, more than 85% found once. CD8 cells classed as naive were CD45RO-negative and positively selected for CCR7, excluding terminally differentiated effector memory CD45RA+ cells. Sequences were obtained from naive CD8+ T cells from PBMCs. The receptors originated from a man between 18 and 29 years old in good health. Some clones in this sample may be carry-over from other donors' samples.

The rearrangement uses TRBV11-2 and TRBJ2-5; D uncertain. In germline, CDR1 is SGHAT, CDR2 FQNNGV. The CDR3 consists of 12 residues. V was trimmed by 0 bases and J by 6 bases, leaving 5 bases between them. The CDR3, as DNA: TGTGCCAGCAGCTTAGATAGAAAGACCCAGTACTTC. It translates to CASSLDRKTQYF.

V is TRBV29-1 and J is TRBJ2-1; TRBD2 agrees at 13 bases. Looked up from germline, CDR1 is SQVTM and CDR2 is ANQGSEA. After removal of 7 bases from V and 2 bases from J, the junction contained 14 bases not matched to a gene. The CDR3 runs 18 residues. This CDR3 reads CSAAGLAGETRPYNEQFF. The CDR3 DNA reads TGCAGCGCCGCTGGACTAGCGGGAGAAACGAGGCCCTACAATGAGCAGTTCTTC.

J is TRBJ1-5 and V is TRBV28, with D tentatively TRBD1 (5 bases). This CDR3 region has 15 residues. From germline, CDR1 is MDHEN and CDR2 SYDVKM. V lost 1 base, J lost 7 bases, and 14 bases lay in between. The CDR3 spells CASSLSRTGRQPQHF. CDR3 coding DNA: TGTGCCAGCAGTTTATCGAGGACGGGACGGCAGCCCCAGCATTTT.

The chain couples TRBV10-2 to TRBJ2-1, with TRBD1 matching over 9 bases. V trimming: 1 base; J trimming: 4 bases; junction bases outside the gene matches: 2. Germline CDR1 is WSHSY and CDR2 is SAAADI. This CDR3 has 15 residues. In DNA, the CDR3 is TGCGCCAGCAGTGAGTGGACAGGGGAATACAATGAGCAGTTCTTC. Encoded protein: CASSEWTGEYNEQFF.

About this clone: This same CDR3 is encoded by further DNA sequences in the sample. The J gene is TRBJ2-7, the V gene TRBV5-1; D unclear. Trimming pared 0 bases from V and 5 bases from J, leaving 6 bases between. The CDR3 sequence is 12 residues long. Germline V gene data show CDR1 as SGHRS and CDR2 as YFSETQ. CDR3 residues: CASSLGGHEQYF. The DNA of the CDR3 is TGCGCCAGCAGCTTGGGTGGCCACGAGCAGTACTTC.

The chain uses TRBV19 and TRBJ2-2, with 8 bases identical to TRBD1. The germline V gene has CDR1 LNHDA and CDR2 SQIVND (reference sequence). The junction had 8 bases not matched to a gene; V was cut back by 6 bases and J by 5 bases. CDR3 length: 15 amino acids. Here the CDR3 reads CASRRQGKGTGELFF. The CDR3, as DNA: TGTGCCAGTAGGAGACAGGGGAAGGGAACCGGGGAGCTGTTTTTT. The full variable domain, rest sourced from reference TRBV19 and TRBJ2-2, is DGGITQSPKYLFRKEGQNVTLSCEQNLNHDAMYWYRQDPGQGLRLIYYSQIVNDFQKGDIAEGYSVSREKKESFPLTVTSAQKNPTAFYLCASRRQGKGTGELFFGEGSRLTVL.

The V call is TRBV11-2, the J call TRBJ2-1, with TRBD2 matching over 9 bases. The CDR3 is 15 amino acids. Germline V gene data show CDR1 as SGHAT and CDR2 as FQNNGV. Unmatched junction bases numbered 1, after V lost 0 bases and J lost 4 bases. The DNA for the CDR3 is TGTGCCAGCAGCTTAGAAGCGGGAGGTTACAATGAGCAGTTCTTC. This sequence encodes CASSLEAGGYNEQFF.

The chain has TRBV5-1 and TRBJ2-5; weak D call: TRBD1 (5 bases). This CDR3 spans 14 amino acids. From germline, CDR1 is SGHRS and CDR2 YFSETQ. Trimming left V 5 bases short and J 2 bases short, with 13 bases between. In DNA, the CDR3 is TGCGCCAGCAGGTACAGGACACCGCAAGAGACCCAGTACTTC. This translates into CASRYRTPQETQYF. The whole variable domain, remainder taken from reference TRBV5-1 and TRBJ2-5, is KAGVTQTPRYLIKTRGQQVTLSCSPISGHRSVSWYQQTPGQGLQFLFEYFSETQRNKGNFPGRFSGRQFSNSRSEMNVSTLELGDSALYLCASRYRTPQETQYFGPGTRLLVL.

The genes are TRBV9 and TRBJ1-2; no reliable D call. Germline values: CDR1 SGDLS, CDR2 YYNGEE. The CDR3 consists of 16 residues. V was cut by 0 bases and J by 4 bases, with 16 bases left in between. The CDR3 DNA follows: TGTGCCAGCAGCGTAGTTCGAGGACCTGGCGGCTATGGCTACACCTTC. Translating gives CASSVVRGPGGYGYTF.

The rearrangement joins TRBV5-1 to TRBJ2-1; 10 positions agree with TRBD1. Germline trimming cut 5 bases from V and 8 bases from J; bases unmatched to any gene: 7. The length of the CDR3 is 14 residues. The germline gives CDR1 SGHRS, CDR2 YFSETQ. CDR3 nucleotide sequence: TGCGCCAGCAGGGGGACAGGGGAGTGGGATGAGCAGTTCTTC. As protein: CASRGTGEWDEQFF.

A note on this clone: Other DNA sequences in this sample translate to the same CDR3. J is TRBJ1-5 and V is TRBV9; 11 positions match TRBD1. The CDR3 length is 15 residues. Germline trimming cut 4 bases from V and 6 bases from J; bases unmatched to any gene: 6. Germline V CDR1 and CDR2: SGDLS, YYNGEE. The DNA for the CDR3 is TGTGCCAGCAGCCCCGGGACAGGGGGTAGTCAGCCCCAGCATTTT. It specifies CASSPGTGGSQPQHF.

About this clone itself: The DNA is omitted, as the CDR3 cannot be located on it reliably, and the CDR3 follows TCRdb's listing. The CDR3: CASSSSRGGGSEQFF. V gene TRBV6-1 combines with J gene TRBJ2-1. The germline CDR1 and CDR2 sequences are MNHNS and SASEGT. Including both end residues, the CDR3 is 15 amino acids long.

The J gene is TRBJ2-7, the V gene TRBV10-3; no firm D call. The germline V and J ends were trimmed by 3 bases and 2 bases, with 5 bases remaining between them. The CDR3 consists of 12 residues. Germline V gene sequence: CDR1 ENHRY, CDR2 SYGVKD. For the CDR3, the DNA is TGTGCCATCAGTGACCGACCCTACGAGCAGTACTTC. Protein sequence: CAISDRPYEQYF.

As for this clone: Other DNA sequences in the same sample also yield this CDR3. The V gene is TRBV29-1, the J gene TRBJ2-7; perhaps TRBD1 as D (6 bases). The ends were cut back, 3 bases at V and 1 base at J, with 7 bases in the middle. The CDR3 consists of 12 residues. Germline V CDR1 and CDR2: SQVTM, ANQGSEA. CDR3 in amino acids: CSVEGASYEQYF. The CDR3 DNA sequence: TGCAGCGTTGAGGGGGCTTCCTACGAGCAGTACTTC.

V gene TRBV27 combines with J gene TRBJ1-1; D gene ambiguous. The V gene's germline CDR1 is MNHEY and CDR2 SMNVEV (reference sequence). CDR3 length equals 14 residues. V was shortened by 4 bases and J by 0 bases, with 9 bases between the two germline ends. The CDR3, as DNA: TGTGCCAGCAGTTCTGCACCCATGAACACTGAAGCTTTCTTT. Translated: CASSSAPMNTEAFF.

The rearrangement uses TRBV9 and TRBJ2-5; D uncertain. The CDR3 loop spans 12 amino acids. V was pared by 3 bases and J by 3 bases, with 6 bases between. In germline, CDR1 is SGDLS, CDR2 YYNGEE. The CDR3 loop reads CASSGLEETQYF. DNA for the CDR3: TGTGCCAGCAGCGGACTGGAAGAGACCCAGTACTTC.

This chain uses TRBV5-1 with TRBJ2-7; 7 bases fit TRBD2. CDR1 is SGHRS and CDR2 is YFSETQ in the germline V gene. V was pared by 4 bases and J by 2 bases, with 15 bases of the junction left unmatched. This CDR3 is built from 17 residues. In nucleotides, the CDR3 is TGCGCCAGCAGCCCCGACCTACTAGCGATATCACCCTACGAGCAGTACTTC. This encodes CASSPDLLAISPYEQYF. Drawing the rest from reference TRBV5-1 and TRBJ2-7, the complete variable domain is KAGVTQTPRYLIKTRGQQVTLSCSPISGHRSVSWYQQTPGQGLQFLFEYFSETQRNKGNFPGRFSGRQFSNSRSEMNVSTLELGDSALYLCASSPDLLAISPYEQYFGPGTRLTVT.

Details on this clone: Within the sample, other DNA sequences also encode this same CDR3. The chain combines TRBV10-2 with TRBJ1-2; D remains unclear. V lost 2 bases and J lost 8, with 6 bases in between. CDR1 WSHSY and CDR2 SAAADI come from the germline V gene. CDR3 length equals 11 residues. The CDR3 sequence: CASSEGGGYTF. CDR3 DNA: TGCGCCAGCAGTGAGGGTGGAGGCTACACCTTC.

The V call is TRBV28, the J call TRBJ2-5, with D unclear. The V gene's germline CDR1 is MDHEN and CDR2 SYDVKM. The CDR3 length is 15 residues. V was pared by 1 base and J by 5 bases, with 14 bases between. The CDR3 DNA follows: TGTGCCAGCAGTTTATCAGCCTCACGTGAGGAGACCCAGTACTTC. This gives the protein CASSLSASREETQYF.

The J gene is TRBJ1-5, the V gene TRBV7-6; D is uncertain. Germline V lookup: CDR1 SGHVS, CDR2 FNYEAQ. V was shortened by 0 bases and J by 7 bases, with 7 bases between the two germline ends. This CDR3 contains 13 residues. The CDR3 sequence: CASSLALGQPQHF. DNA of the CDR3: TGTGCCAGCAGCTTAGCGTTGGGCCAGCCCCAGCATTTT.

The V call is TRBV10-2, the J call TRBJ2-7; 10 bases match TRBD2. This CDR3 region has 13 residues. Germline V gene lookup returns CDR1 WSHSY and CDR2 SAAADI. The J segment lost 6 bases and the V segment lost 5 bases, leaving 4 bases of the junction unmatched. This chain's CDR3 is CASSWLAGVEQYF. The CDR3, as DNA: TGCGCCAGCAGTTGGCTAGCGGGGGTCGAGCAGTACTTC.

The rearrangement joins TRBV4-3 to TRBJ2-5; 7 nucleotides agree with TRBD2. The CDR3 contains 16 residues. Germline V gives CDR1 LGHNA, CDR2 YSLEER. With 0 bases clipped from V and 5 bases from J, the junction kept 9 bases outside the gene matches. CDR3 protein: CASSQDLLGEGETQYF. CDR3 sequence (DNA): TGCGCCAGCAGCCAAGATCTTCTTGGGGAGGGGGAGACCCAGTACTTC.

V usage is TRBV5-3 and J usage is TRBJ2-3, with 11 bases lining up with TRBD2. TRBV5-3 is an ORF for which the function is uncertain. Trimming at V came to 6 bases and at J to 0 bases, leaving 9 bases not matched to a gene. This CDR3 comprises 17 residues. CDR3 region: CARTLPLAGGSTDTQYF. The CDR3 region has the DNA TGTGCCAGAACCCTCCCCTTAGCGGGAGGGAGCACAGATACGCAGTATTTT.

This clone came up once. This chain connects TRBV29-1 to TRBJ2-1, with 11 bases aligning to TRBD2. CDR1 is SQVTM and CDR2 is ANQGSEA in the germline V gene. J lost 6 bases, V lost 1 base, and 11 bases had no gene match. The length of the CDR3 is 17 residues. In DNA, the CDR3 is TGCAGCGTTGAAGGGACCTTACTAGCGGGAGTTCTCAATGAGCAGTTCTTC. Its translation: CSVEGTLLAGVLNEQFF.

The chain employs TRBV2 and TRBJ1-2; the D gene is possibly TRBD1 (6 bases). The CDR3 contains 14 residues. The V end lost 6 bases, the J end lost 5 bases, and 16 bases lay between the germline ends. Germline CDR1 SNHLY, CDR2 FYNNEI. Here the CDR3 reads CASRLDSRLYGYTF. The CDR3 DNA follows: TGTGCCAGCAGACTGGACAGCAGGTTATATGGCTACACCTTC. The whole variable domain, filled in from reference TRBV2 and TRBJ1-2, reads EPEVTQTPSHQVTQMGQEVILRCVPISNHLYFYWYRQILGQKVEFLVSFYNNEISEKSEIFDDQFSVERPDGSNFTLKIRSTKLEDSAMYFCASRLDSRLYGYTFGSGTRLTVV.

The chain couples TRBV5-8 to TRBJ2-7, with no clear D. Trimming left V 0 bases short and J 5 bases short, with 9 bases between. The V gene's germline CDR1 is SGHTS and CDR2 YDEGEE. This CDR3 has 13 residues. This CDR3 reads CASSLVRDDEQYF. The CDR3 DNA reads TGTGCCAGCAGCTTGGTCCGAGATGACGAGCAGTACTTC.

The chain has TRBV28 and TRBJ1-1; a weak D match, TRBD1 (6 bases). The CDR3 has 14 residues. The V and J ends lost 5 bases and 4 bases respectively, with 14 bases between them. Germline V gene lookup returns CDR1 MDHEN and CDR2 SYDVKM. The CDR3 DNA reads as TGTGCCAGCAGTGAGCAGGGGAGGGCCACTGAAGCTTTCTTT. Translating it yields CASSEQGRATEAFF.